What follows are 12 T cell receptor beta chains derived from one specimen sequenced in a study of blood T cell repertoires in COVID-19 (dated by TCRdb to 2018 to 2021). Library prep was done by the immunoSEQ multiplex PCR assay. TCRdb obtained this table from immuneACCESS and retained in-frame rearrangements with V and J assigned. These tables miss some clones; where compared with another copy, unresolved V genes account for less than half of the shortfall, and the remainder is unexplained. The sample data list some 120,000 clones, and more than 60% of these were observed just once. Around 2% of the sample lies in the top ten. Sequences were obtained from peripheral blood. All receptors come from a woman in her 70s with acute or convalescent COVID-19.

This sequence joins TRBV30 and TRBJ2-4, with D maybe TRBD1 (5 bases). V was cut by 1 base and J by 0 bases, with 10 bases left in between. The CDR3 runs 15 residues. CDR1 and CDR2 (germline): GTSNPN, SVGIG (reference sequence). In nucleotides, the CDR3 is TGTGCCTGGAGTGGTGGGGCGAGAGCCAAAAACATTCAGTACTTC. Translating gives CAWSGGARAKNIQYF.

The J gene is TRBJ2-5, the V gene TRBV10-2; perhaps TRBD1 as D (6 bases). Germline assignment: CDR1 WSHSY and CDR2 SAAADI. V lost 2 bases and J 7 bases, leaving 11 bases between the germline ends. This CDR3 has 13 amino acids. In DNA, the CDR3 is TGCGCCAGCAGTGAGACAGGGAGTGGGACCCAGTACTTC. As protein: CASSETGSGTQYF.

This clone was counted only a few times. This chain connects TRBV30 to TRBJ2-7; 8 bases map to TRBD1. The germline gives CDR1 GTSNPN, CDR2 SVGIG (reference sequence). V was clipped by 2 bases and J by 2 bases; unmatched bases: 5. The CDR3 has 14 amino acids. The CDR3 coding sequence is TGTGCCTGGAGTCCAGACAGGGGAGCCTACGAGCAGTACTTC. Protein sequence: CAWSPDRGAYEQYF. The full variable domain, rest sourced from reference TRBV30 and TRBJ2-7, is SQTIHQWPATLVQPVGSPLSLECTVEGTSNPNLYWYRQAAGRGLQLLFYSVGIGQISSEVPQNLSASRPQDRQFILSSKKLLLSDSGFYLCAWSPDRGAYEQYFGPGTRLTVT.

This chain links TRBV6-5 with TRBJ2-3; 7 nucleotides agree with TRBD2. Germline CDR1 MNHEY, CDR2 SVGAGI. This CDR3 comprises 14 residues. Germline trimming cut 7 bases from V and 1 base from J; bases unmatched to any gene: 5. The CDR3 nucleotides are TGTGCCAGCATCTCTGGGAGGGGCACAGATACGCAGTATTTT. It yields the protein CASISGRGTDTQYF.

This clone was detected only a few times. The chain carries TRBV6-2 or TRBV6-3 and TRBJ1-2; 7 nucleotides align to TRBD1. The CDR3 runs to 14 residues. J was trimmed by 7 bases and V by 5 bases; bases with no gene match: 10. CDR1 MNHEY and CDR2 SVGEGT come from the germline V gene. This CDR3 reads CASSQQGTGVGYTF. CDR3 DNA: TGTGCCAGCAGTCAACAGGGGACCGGGGTTGGCTACACCTTC.

The chain uses TRBV11-2 and TRBJ2-1; 8 bases line up with TRBD2. The CDR3 is 13 amino acids. CDR1 and CDR2 from the germline V gene are SGHAT and FQNNGV. The ends lost 4 bases at V and 9 bases at J; junction bases unmatched: 5. CDR3 sequence (DNA): TGTGCCAGCAGCTCAGTAGCGGGAAGTGAGCAGTTCTTC. The encoded protein is CASSSVAGSEQFF.

This clone was counted only a few times. V and J are TRBV19 and TRBJ2-2; 9 nucleotides agree with TRBD1. Germline trimming cut 5 bases from V and 6 bases from J; bases unmatched to any gene: 13. The germline V gene has CDR1 LNHDA and CDR2 SQIVND (reference sequence). CDR3 length: 17 residues. The CDR3 loop reads CASSDNTGTGRAGELFF. Here the CDR3 DNA reads TGTGCCAGTAGTGACAATACGGGGACAGGGCGAGCCGGGGAGCTGTTTTTT.

The V gene is TRBV19, the J gene TRBJ2-7, with D tentatively TRBD1 (5 bases). V was cut by 4 bases and J by 0 bases, with 7 bases left in between. CDR3 size: 13 residues. Per germline, CDR1 LNHDA and CDR2 SQIVND (reference sequence). CDR3 nucleotide sequence: TGTGCCAGTAGTAAGACAGTCTCCTACGAGCAGTACTTC. This translates into CASSKTVSYEQYF.

The J gene is TRBJ2-2, the V gene TRBV27, with D tentatively TRBD2 (6 bases). The CDR3 is made up of 16 amino acids. Germline V lookup: CDR1 MNHEY, CDR2 SMNVEV (reference sequence). The V and J ends lost 8 bases and 0 bases respectively, with 16 bases between them. DNA of the CDR3: TGTGCCAGCCGATATGGAGGGGCTACGAACACCGGGGAGCTGTTTTTT. As protein: CASRYGGATNTGELFF.

The chain carries TRBV27 and TRBJ1-2; D is ambiguous. Germline-derived CDR1 and CDR2 are MNHEY and SMNVEV (reference sequence). The CDR3 has 14 amino acids. V was clipped by 5 bases and J by 5 bases, with 15 bases between them. In DNA, the CDR3 is TGTGCCAGCAGTGCCTCTTCGGGAGGTTATGGCTACACCTTC. Protein: CASSASSGGYGYTF.

The chain couples TRBV23-1 to TRBJ1-5, with TRBD1 identical over 7 bases. TRBV23-1 is given ORF status, its function remaining uncertain. J lost 0 bases, V lost 7 bases, and 12 bases had no gene match. The CDR3 sequence is 17 residues long. CDR3 loop: CASTQLAGGYSNQPQHF. In DNA form, the CDR3 reads TGCGCCAGCACTCAGCTGGCAGGGGGGTATAGCAATCAGCCCCAGCATTTT.

This clone was seen more than once but under ten times. V and J are TRBV6-5 and TRBJ2-3, with 7 bases fitting TRBD1. The V gene end was trimmed by 8 bases and the J gene end by 4 bases; junction bases not matched to a gene: 9. Germline CDR1 and CDR2: MNHEY and SVGAGI. The CDR3 consists of 14 residues. In nucleotides, the CDR3 is TGTGCCAGCCGGGGAACAGGGGTTTCAGATACGCAGTATTTT. Protein sequence: CASRGTGVSDTQYF.